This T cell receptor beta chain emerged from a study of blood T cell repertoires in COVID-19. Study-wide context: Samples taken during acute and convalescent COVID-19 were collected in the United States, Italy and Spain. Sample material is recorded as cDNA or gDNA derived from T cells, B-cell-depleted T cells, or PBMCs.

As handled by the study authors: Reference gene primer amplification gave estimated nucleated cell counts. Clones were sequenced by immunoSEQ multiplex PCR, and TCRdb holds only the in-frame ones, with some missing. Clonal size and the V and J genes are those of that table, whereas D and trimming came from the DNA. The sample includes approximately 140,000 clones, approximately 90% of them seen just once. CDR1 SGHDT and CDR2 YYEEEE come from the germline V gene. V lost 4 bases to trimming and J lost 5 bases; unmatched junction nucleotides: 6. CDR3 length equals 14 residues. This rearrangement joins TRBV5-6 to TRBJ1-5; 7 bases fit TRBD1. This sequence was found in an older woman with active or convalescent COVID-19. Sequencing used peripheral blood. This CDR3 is CASSRGGAYQPQHF. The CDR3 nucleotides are TGTGCCAGCAGCAGAGGGGGCGCGTATCAGCCCCAGCATTTT. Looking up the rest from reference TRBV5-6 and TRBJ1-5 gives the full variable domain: DAGVTQSPTHLIKTRGQQVTLRCSPKSGHDTVSWYQQALGQGPQFIFQYYEEEERQRGNFPDRFSGHQFPNYSSELNVNALLLGDSALYLCASSRGGAYQPQHFGDGTRLSIL.